The 22 T cell receptor beta chains given below trace back to one sample, sequenced in a study of blood T cells in healthy people across ages. For the second PCR, which ran for 7 to 11 cycles, a sample-barcoded 5' primer and a J-beta primer mix were used. TCRdb reanalysed the 5' RACE reads using MiXCR and keeps one entry per CDR3 protein. The sample carries around 800,000 distinct CDR3 sequences, 40% to 65% recorded once. The specimen sequenced was blood. The receptors shown here come from a man at least 80 years old in good health.

The chain has TRBV7-8 and TRBJ1-4; 10 bases are shared with TRBD1. This CDR3 has 14 residues. Germline V CDR1 and CDR2: SGHVS, FQNEAQ. Losses at the gene ends were 5 bases for V and 8 bases for J; bases not matched to a gene: 5. Written as DNA, the CDR3 is TGTGCCAGCAGCCACAGGACAGGGGGGGAAAAACTGTTTTTT. Protein product: CASSHRTGGEKLFF.

This clonotype has only a few counts. J is TRBJ2-4 and V is TRBV24-1; D is unresolved. TRBJ2-5 explains the end of the DNA better; the J call may be wrong. CDR1 KGHDR and CDR2 SFDVKD come from the germline V gene. The CDR3 length is 13 residues. As DNA, the CDR3 is TGTGCCACCAGTGATTTGACCGAAGAGACCCAGTACTTC. This gives the protein CATSDLTEETQYF.

As to this clonotype: With a much larger clone just one base away, this may be a read error. The chain uses TRBV5-1 and TRBJ2-7, with D unresolved. The CDR3 consists of 11 residues. CDR1 and CDR2 from the germline V gene are SGHRS and YFSETQ. Here the CDR3 reads CASHSSDEQYF. CDR3 DNA sequence: TGCGCCAGCCACAGCTCCGACGAGCAGTACTTC.

The sample holds one count of this clonotype. The chain joins TRBV24-1 to TRBJ2-4; 15 positions agree with TRBD2. With the DNA end fitting TRBJ2-7 better, the J assignment may be wrong. This CDR3 contains 18 residues. Germline CDR1 and CDR2: KGHDR and SFDVKD. CDR3 DNA: TGTGCCACCAGTGCGCCGCCGGGACTAGCGGGAGGCATGCACGAGCAGTACTTC. Its protein is CATSAPPGLAGGMHEQYF.

The V and J genes are TRBV2 and TRBJ2-2; unclear D gene. Germline V gene data show CDR1 as SNHLY and CDR2 as FYNNEI. The ends were cut back, 5 bases at V and 3 bases at J, with 10 bases in the middle. This CDR3 spans 14 amino acids. The CDR3: CASSLRTYTGELFF. DNA of the CDR3: TGTGCCAGCAGTCTAAGGACCTACACCGGGGAGCTGTTTTTT.

This clonotype showed up just a few times. CDR3 protein: CASSQAGGEQYF. The CDR3 DNA reads TGTGCCAGCAGCCAAGCGGGGGGCGAGCAGTACTTC. This chain uses TRBV3-1 with TRBJ2-7; 7 bases fit TRBD2. The length of the CDR3 is 12 residues. Trimming cost V 1 base and J 6 bases; bases outside gene matches: 0. Germline values: CDR1 LGHDT, CDR2 YNNKEL (reference sequence).

The chain joins TRBV20-1 to TRBJ1-4; 7 bases are shared with TRBD1. Germline-derived CDR1 and CDR2 are DFQATT and SNEGSKA (reference sequence). The CDR3 has 12 residues. Trimming cost V 4 bases and J 8 bases; bases outside gene matches: 4. The CDR3 sequence is CSAMLQGEKLFF. Here the CDR3 DNA reads TGCAGTGCTATGTTACAGGGGGAAAAACTGTTTTTT.

There are many counts of this clonotype. The V call is TRBV3-1, the J call TRBJ2-1; D not certain. This CDR3 contains 15 residues. Trimming removed 0 bases at V and 9 bases at J, with 15 bases between. CDR1 and CDR2 (germline): LGHDT, YNNKEL (reference sequence). The CDR3 reads CASSQDAALNAEQFF. Here the CDR3 DNA reads TGTGCCAGCAGCCAAGACGCCGCATTAAACGCTGAGCAGTTCTTC.

The chain employs TRBV20-1 and TRBJ2-7, with D hard to call. This CDR3 spans 14 amino acids. V lost 3 bases and J lost 0, with 12 bases in between. Germline V gives CDR1 DFQATT, CDR2 SNEGSKA (reference sequence). This CDR3 is CSASPGFSSYEQYF. The CDR3 DNA is TGCAGTGCTAGTCCAGGATTTAGCTCCTACGAGCAGTACTTC.

Only a few counts were recorded for this clonotype. CDR3 sequence (DNA): TGTGCCAGCAAGACTAGCGGGAGGATCGAGCACAGATACGCGTATTTT. Translation gives CASKTSGRIEHRYAYF. The J gene is TRBJ2-3, the V gene TRBV27; 13 bases are shared with TRBD2. The J segment lost 14 bases and the V segment lost 7 bases, leaving 18 bases of the junction unmatched. Germline CDR1 reads MNHEY; CDR2 reads SMNVEV (reference sequence). The CDR3 loop spans 16 amino acids.

As to this clonotype: At one end, the junction sequence differs from germline, possibly due to a read error. V is TRBV27 and J is TRBJ2-1; D remains unclear. Germline CDR1 MNHEY, CDR2 SMNVEV (reference sequence). CDR3 length: 15 residues. CDR3 sequence reads: CASSHVTGSYNGQFF. CDR3 DNA sequence: TGTGCCAGCAGTCACGTAACCGGTTCCTACAATGGGCAGTTCTTC.

This clonotype was seen a handful of times. The CDR3, as DNA: TGTGCCAGCAGTTACACTGGTATCCCGAGCCGCAATCAGCCCCAGCATTTT. This codes for CASSYTGIPSRNQPQHF. This chain joins TRBV6-6 and TRBJ1-5; D gene ambiguous. Germline CDR1 and CDR2: MNHNY and SVGAGI (reference sequence). This CDR3 is built from 17 residues. With 2 bases removed from V and 2 bases from J, the gap between germline ends came to 16 bases.

This clonotype turned up a few times. The V and J genes are TRBV6-5 and TRBJ2-1; D may be TRBD2 (6 bases). Trimming left V 6 bases short and J 4 bases short, with 16 bases between. Per the germline V gene, CDR1 is MNHEY and CDR2 is SVGAGI. The CDR3 consists of 15 residues. CDR3 in amino acids: CASSSAGPLYNEQFF. The CDR3 nucleotides read TGTGCCAGCAGCAGCGCGGGACCTTTATACAATGAGCAGTTCTTC.

This chain connects TRBV5-1 to TRBJ2-1, with a tentative D call TRBD2 (5 bases). This CDR3 is built from 15 residues. CDR1 and CDR2 from the germline V gene are SGHRS and YFSETQ. The V end lost 4 bases, the J end lost 6 bases, and 17 bases lay between the germline ends. The CDR3, as DNA: TGCGCCAGCAGCAAACAGACGGTTGGGAGCAATGAGCAGTTCTTC. It encodes CASSKQTVGSNEQFF.

V is TRBV29-1 and J is TRBJ2-1; 7 bases align to TRBD1. This CDR3 spans 14 amino acids. The germline gives CDR1 SQVTM, CDR2 ANQGSEA. The J segment lost 0 bases and the V segment lost 7 bases, leaving 6 bases of the junction unmatched. For the CDR3, the DNA is TGCAGCGGTACAGGGGTGGGCTCCTACAATGAGCAGTTCTTC. Translated: CSGTGVGSYNEQFF.

The chain is built from TRBV12-3 or TRBV12-4 and TRBJ1-1, with 8 bases identical to TRBD1. V gave up 5 bases and J gave up 1 base; unmatched junction bases: 6. The CDR3 totals 15 residues. The CDR3 DNA reads TGTGCCAGCAGTGTTCAGGGGGCGGGGAACACTGAAGCTTTCTTT. Its translation: CASSVQGAGNTEAFF.

Note on this clonotype: An end of the junction does not agree with germline; a read error may underlie this. The rearrangement joins TRBV2 to TRBJ2-1; D possibly uses TRBD1 or TRBD2 (6 bases each). Germline CDR1 is SNHLY and CDR2 is FYNNEI. The CDR3 totals 13 residues. CDR3 coding DNA: TGTGCCAACAGTGATACAGGGCGGGATCCGGAGTTCTTC. Residues: CANSDTGRDPEFF.

The chain combines TRBV20-1 with TRBJ1-2; TRBD1 matches 9 bases. Per germline, CDR1 DFQATT and CDR2 SNEGSKA (reference sequence). This CDR3 has 13 residues. Unmatched junction bases numbered 9, after V lost 5 bases and J lost 8 bases. The CDR3 sequence is CSAVKQGARGYTF. The DNA for the CDR3 is TGCAGTGCTGTGAAACAGGGGGCAAGAGGCTACACCTTC.

The chain carries TRBV10-3 and TRBJ2-4, with D possibly being TRBD2 (6 bases). The DNA end is more similar to TRBJ2-7, so the J call may be wrong. This CDR3 comprises 14 residues. CDR1 ENHRY and CDR2 SYGVKD come from the germline V gene. The DNA of the CDR3 is TGTGCCATCAGTGAGTCTGGAGGGGACTACGAGCAGTACTTC. Translating gives CAISESGGDYEQYF.

The chain carries TRBV29-1 and TRBJ2-3, with D perhaps assigned TRBD1 or TRBD2 (5 bases each). The length of the CDR3 is 16 residues. CDR1 and CDR2 (germline): SQVTM, ANQGSEA. The V end lost 1 base, the J end lost 14 bases, and 28 bases lay between the germline ends. This chain's CDR3 is CSVEGRGTLGDRYAYF. As DNA, the CDR3 is TGCAGCGTTGAAGGGCGAGGGACCTTAGGAGACAGATACGCGTATTTT.

The gene calls are TRBV5-5 and TRBJ2-1; no clear D. V was cut by 0 bases and J by 9 bases, with 7 bases left in between. Looked up from germline, CDR1 is SGHKS and CDR2 is YYEKEE (reference sequence). This CDR3 has 12 amino acids. This CDR3 is CASSLVFLEQFF. The CDR3 DNA is TGTGCCAGCAGCTTGGTCTTTCTTGAGCAGTTCTTC.

The gene calls are TRBV5-1 and TRBJ2-1; D is possibly TRBD2 (6 bases). The germline gives CDR1 SGHRS, CDR2 YFSETQ. With 3 bases removed from V and 4 bases from J, the gap between germline ends came to 14 bases. The CDR3 is made up of 15 amino acids. The CDR3 DNA reads TGCGCCAGCAGCTCCGACGCCGGGGGATACAATGAGCAGTTCTTC. It encodes CASSSDAGGYNEQFF.